These 18 T cell receptor beta chains were sequenced from one sample in a study of blood T cell repertoires in COVID-19. Clones were read by immunoSEQ multiplex PCR, and TCRdb kept only the in-frame ones, dropping some. Here the sample spans 200,000 to 250,000 clones, around 82% being singletons. Source material: peripheral blood. The receptors were sampled from a human donor in a cohort sampled during active COVID-19.

As DNA, the CDR3 is TGTGCCAGCAGTCAGGGGACACTTCCTCCCTACGAGCAGTACTTC. This codes for CASSQGTLPPYEQYF. The chain employs TRBV28 and TRBJ2-7; D may be TRBD1 (6 bases). The germline gives CDR1 MDHEN, CDR2 SYDVKM. The germline V and J ends were trimmed by 5 bases and 2 bases, with 16 bases remaining between them. The CDR3 is 15 residues long. The full variable domain, its missing parts supplied by reference TRBV28 and TRBJ2-7, is DVKVTQSSRYLVKRTGEKVFLECVQDMDHENMFWYRQDPGLGLRLIYFSYDVKMKEKGDIPEGYSVSREKKERFSLILESASTNQTSMYLCASSQGTLPPYEQYFGPGTRLTVT.

The chain is built from TRBV7-9 and TRBJ2-3; 10 bases fit TRBD2. The V and J ends lost 1 base and 0 bases, in that order; junction bases with no gene match: 4. The CDR3 has 17 amino acids. CDR1 is SEHNR and CDR2 is FQNEAQ in the germline V gene (reference sequence). CDR3 sequence reads: CASSLVAGGSSTDTQYF. CDR3 DNA sequence: TGTGCCAGCAGCTTAGTAGCGGGAGGTAGTAGCACAGATACGCAGTATTTT.

V usage is TRBV3-1 (or the pseudogene TRBV3-2) and J usage is TRBJ1-1, with unresolved D. Germline V gene lookup returns CDR1 LGHDT and CDR2 YNNKEL (reference sequence). The V end was cut by 4 bases, the J end by 1 base, with 10 bases between. This CDR3 spans 14 amino acids. CDR3 DNA sequence: TGTGCCAGCAGCCGGGTTGAGGGGAACACTGAAGCTTTCTTT. Amino acids: CASSRVEGNTEAFF.

The chain uses TRBV18 and TRBJ1-2, with 7 bases aligning to TRBD1. Trimming took 4 bases from V and 4 from J; bases not matched to a gene: 6. The CDR3 has 14 residues. Germline values: CDR1 KGHSH, CDR2 LQKENI. CDR3 in amino acids: CASSQTGIGYGYTF. CDR3 DNA sequence: TGTGCCAGCTCACAGACAGGGATCGGCTATGGCTACACCTTC.

The V gene is TRBV19, the J gene TRBJ1-4; D gene unclear. Germline assignment: CDR1 LNHDA and CDR2 SQIVND (reference sequence). This CDR3 region has 15 residues. V was cut by 6 bases and J by 0 bases, with 11 bases left in between. The chain's CDR3 is CASRSEIATNEKLFF. The CDR3 DNA is TGTGCCAGTAGATCGGAGATCGCAACTAATGAAAAACTGTTTTTT. The whole variable domain, remainder taken from reference TRBV19 and TRBJ1-4, is DGGITQSPKYLFRKEGQNVTLSCEQNLNHDAMYWYRQDPGQGLRLIYYSQIVNDFQKGDIAEGYSVSREKKESFPLTVTSAQKNPTAFYLCASRSEIATNEKLFFGSGTQLSVL.

A single count supports this clone. The V and J genes are TRBV9 and TRBJ1-1; the D gene is possibly TRBD1 (5 bases). Per the germline V gene, CDR1 is SGDLS and CDR2 is YYNGEE. V was shortened by 2 bases and J by 4 bases, with 12 bases between the two germline ends. The length of the CDR3 is 14 residues. Here the CDR3 DNA reads TGTGCCAGCAGCGTGTATTGGGGGGGCACTGAAGCTTTCTTT. Residues: CASSVYWGGTEAFF.

Only one count was recorded for this clone. The V call is TRBV19, the J call TRBJ1-2; a possible D gene is TRBD1 (5 bases). This CDR3 region has 13 residues. Looked up from germline, CDR1 is LNHDA and CDR2 is SQIVND (reference sequence). Trimming left V 10 bases short and J 2 bases short, with 14 bases between. In DNA, the CDR3 is TGTGCCACCAAAGGGGTATACAACTATGGCTACACCTTC. Protein: CATKGVYNYGYTF.

V and J are TRBV28 and TRBJ2-7, with TRBD2 matching over 9 bases. The germline CDR1 and CDR2 sequences are MDHEN and SYDVKM. The CDR3 length is 13 residues. The CDR3 DNA reads as TGTGCTTGTCGGACTAGCGAAAACTACGAGCAGTACTTC. Residues: CACRTSENYEQYF.

This chain uses TRBV28 with TRBJ1-4; D gene ambiguous. CDR3 length equals 17 residues. Trimming took 5 bases from V and 8 from J, leaving 24 bases between them. Per the germline V gene, CDR1 is MDHEN and CDR2 is SYDVKM. Written as DNA, the CDR3 is TGTGCCAGCAGTCCGGTGAGTTCGGGAAGTGGCCGAGAAAAACTGTTTTTT. It encodes CASSPVSSGSGREKLFF.

CDR3 sequence reads: CASSLRGLETQYF. The CDR3 nucleotides read TGTGCCAGCAGCCTAAGGGGTCTGGAGACCCAGTACTTC. This rearrangement joins TRBV7-8 to TRBJ2-5; weak D call: TRBD1 (5 bases). The CDR3 is 13 amino acids. V was trimmed by 5 bases and J by 5 bases, leaving 12 bases between them. Germline CDR1 and CDR2: SGHVS and FQNEAQ.

This rearrangement joins TRBV6-2 or TRBV6-3 to TRBJ2-3; 12 bases fit TRBD2. Germline values: CDR1 MNHEY, CDR2 SVGEGT. V shed 2 bases, J shed 0 bases, and the junction held 3 bases outside the gene matches. The CDR3 spans 17 residues. The CDR3 here is CASSYGLAGGSTDTQYF. The CDR3 coding sequence is TGTGCCAGCAGTTACGGTCTAGCGGGGGGGAGCACAGATACGCAGTATTTT.

The chain combines TRBV5-1 with TRBJ2-1; D perhaps matches TRBD2 (5 bases). Germline assignment: CDR1 SGHRS and CDR2 YFSETQ. The V end was cut by 1 base, the J end by 0 bases, with 8 bases between. CDR3 length: 15 residues. The CDR3 DNA reads TGCGCCAGCAGCTTGTCGGGGAGCTCCTACAATGAGCAGTTCTTC. This sequence encodes CASSLSGSSYNEQFF.

This clone was seen at least ten times. The rearrangement joins TRBV11-2 to TRBJ1-5; 7 bases align to TRBD1. V was clipped by 1 base and J by 9 bases; unmatched bases: 12. CDR3 size: 16 residues. Germline-derived CDR1 and CDR2 are SGHAT and FQNNGV. The CDR3 sequence: CASSLVWDRIHGPQHF. CDR3 nucleotides: TGTGCCAGCAGCTTAGTGTGGGACAGAATTCATGGGCCCCAGCATTTT.

V gene TRBV5-4 combines with J gene TRBJ1-3; D ambiguous. This CDR3 is built from 15 residues. Trimming removed 0 bases at V and 0 bases at J, with 7 bases between. Germline CDR1 is SGHNT and CDR2 is YYREEE (reference sequence). Here the CDR3 reads CASSLEPSSGNTIYF. Here the CDR3 DNA reads TGTGCCAGCAGCTTGGAACCTAGCTCTGGAAACACCATATATTTT.

This clone was recorded only once. The chain links TRBV10-3 to TRBJ1-6, with a tentative D call TRBD1 (6 bases). Germline V CDR1 and CDR2: ENHRY, SYGVKD. The CDR3 runs to 13 residues. With 10 bases removed from V and 8 bases from J, the gap between germline ends came to 15 bases. The CDR3 protein is CASAGQSDSPLHF. DNA for the CDR3: TGTGCCAGCGCCGGACAGTCTGATTCACCCCTCCACTTT.

The chain carries TRBV7-9 and TRBJ1-1; possible D gene TRBD1, 5 bases. With 5 bases removed from V and 3 bases from J, the gap between germline ends came to 16 bases. The germline V gene encodes CDR1 SEHNR and CDR2 FQNEAQ (reference sequence). The CDR3 sequence is 15 residues long. The CDR3 DNA follows: TGTGCCAGCAGCCTCACGGCCAGGGCCCACACTGAAGCTTTCTTT. Protein product: CASSLTARAHTEAFF. The complete variable domain, with remaining parts taken from reference TRBV7-9 and TRBJ1-1, reads DTGVSQNPRHKITKRGQNVTFRCDPISEHNRLYWYRQTLGQGPEFLTYFQNEAQLEKSRLLSDRFSAERPKGSFSTLEIQRTEQGDSAMYLCASSLTARAHTEAFFGQGTRLTVV.

CDR3 protein: CASSLRPYLDTQYF. CDR3 bases: TGTGCCAGCAGCTTGCGGCCTTATCTCGATACGCAGTATTTT. This chain joins TRBV7-9 and TRBJ2-3, with D hard to call. Trimming took 3 bases from V and 6 from J, leaving 13 bases between them. This CDR3 region has 14 residues. CDR1 SEHNR and CDR2 FQNEAQ come from the germline V gene (reference sequence).

V and J are TRBV11-1 and TRBJ1-1, with a possible D match to TRBD1 (5 bases). There are 15 residues in the CDR3. Germline values: CDR1 SGHAT, CDR2 FQDESV (reference sequence). Trimming left V 5 bases short and J 4 bases short, with 17 bases between. CDR3 region: CASSDGGVGLTEAFF. CDR3 bases: TGTGCCAGCAGCGACGGGGGGGTAGGACTCACTGAAGCTTTCTTT.